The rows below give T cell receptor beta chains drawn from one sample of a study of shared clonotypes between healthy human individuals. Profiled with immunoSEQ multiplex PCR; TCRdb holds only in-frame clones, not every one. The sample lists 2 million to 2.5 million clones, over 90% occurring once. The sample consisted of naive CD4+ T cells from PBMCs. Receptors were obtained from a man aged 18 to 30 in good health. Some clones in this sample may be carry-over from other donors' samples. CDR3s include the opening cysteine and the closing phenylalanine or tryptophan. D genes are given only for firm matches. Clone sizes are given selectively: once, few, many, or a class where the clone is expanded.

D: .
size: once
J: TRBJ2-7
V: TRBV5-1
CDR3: CASSLEGTLSYEQYF
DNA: TGCGCCAGCAGCTTGGAAGGGACACTATCCTACGAGCAGTACTTC

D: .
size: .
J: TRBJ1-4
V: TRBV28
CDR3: CASSFRGSGTNEKLFF
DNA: TGTGCCAGCAGTTTTCGGGGAAGTGGAACTAATGAAAAACTGTTTTTT

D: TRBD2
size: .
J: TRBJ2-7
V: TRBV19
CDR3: CASSIERGAYEQYF
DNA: TGTGCCAGTAGTATCGAGCGGGGGGCCTACGAGCAGTACTTC

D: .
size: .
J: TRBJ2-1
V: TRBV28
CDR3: CASSSSRGWPNEQFF
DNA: TGTGCCAGCAGTTCCTCCCGGGGTTGGCCTAATGAGCAGTTCTTC

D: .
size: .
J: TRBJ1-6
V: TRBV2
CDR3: CASSGDLAGANSPLHF
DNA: TGTGCCAGCAGTGGGGATCTGGCCGGGGCTAATTCACCCCTCCACTTT

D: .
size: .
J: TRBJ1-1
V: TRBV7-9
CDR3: CASSLVGAYTEAFF
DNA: TGTGCCAGCAGCTTAGTTGGGGCCTACACTGAAGCTTTCTTT

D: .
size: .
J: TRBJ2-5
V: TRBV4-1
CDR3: CASSQARVEETQYF
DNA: TGCGCCAGCAGCCAAGCCCGGGTAGAAGAGACCCAGTACTTC

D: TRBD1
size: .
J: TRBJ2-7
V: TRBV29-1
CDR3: CSVTGGGYEQYF
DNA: TGCAGCGTTACAGGGGGAGGCTACGAGCAGTACTTC

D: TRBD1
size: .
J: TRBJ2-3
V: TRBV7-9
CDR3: CASSLATQGAPDTQYF
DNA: TGTGCCAGCAGCTTAGCAACCCAGGGGGCCCCAGATACGCAGTATTTT

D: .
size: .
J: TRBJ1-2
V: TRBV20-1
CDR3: CRGLGYGYTF
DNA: TGCAGGGGCCTTGGGTATGGCTACACCTTC

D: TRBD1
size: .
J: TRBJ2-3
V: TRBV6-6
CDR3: CASSYSTKGQAQYF
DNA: TGTGCCAGCAGTTACTCGACGAAAGGACAGGCGCAGTATTTT

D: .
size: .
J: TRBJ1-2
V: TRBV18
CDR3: CASSPDNYGYTF
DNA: TGTGCCAGCTCCCCCGACAACTATGGCTACACCTTC

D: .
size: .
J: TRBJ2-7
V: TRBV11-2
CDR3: CASSFTRSGLARGYEQYF
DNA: TGTGCCAGCAGCTTTACTAGGAGCGGGCTCGCTCGGGGTTACGAGCAGTACTTC

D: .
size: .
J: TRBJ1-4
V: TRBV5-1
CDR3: CASSLESTRANRAGEKLFF
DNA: TGCGCCAGCAGCTTGGAGTCGACTAGAGCTAACAGGGCGGGTGAAAAACTGTTTTTT

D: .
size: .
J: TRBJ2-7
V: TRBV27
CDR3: CAISVQTDYEQYF
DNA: TGTGCCATCTCGGTACAGACTGATTACGAGCAGTACTTC

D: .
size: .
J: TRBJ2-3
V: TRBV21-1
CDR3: CASSKPRSTDTQYF
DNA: TGTGCCAGCAGCAAACCCAGGAGCACAGATACGCAGTATTTT

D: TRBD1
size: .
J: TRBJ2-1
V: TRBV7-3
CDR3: CASSLNRGGEQFF
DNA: TGTGCCAGCAGCTTAAACAGGGGTGGTGAGCAGTTCTTC

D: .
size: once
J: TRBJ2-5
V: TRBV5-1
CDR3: CASSLERAVLETQYF
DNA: TGCGCCAGCAGCTTGGAACGGGCCGTCTTGGAGACCCAGTACTTC

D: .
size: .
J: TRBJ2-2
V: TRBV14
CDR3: CASSQSPTGELFF
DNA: TGTGCCAGCAGCCAATCGCCGACCGGGGAGCTGTTTTTT

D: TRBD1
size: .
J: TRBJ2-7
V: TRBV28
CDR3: CASSLVQGAREQYF
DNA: TGTGCCAGCAGTTTAGTACAGGGGGCGCGGGAGCAGTACTTC

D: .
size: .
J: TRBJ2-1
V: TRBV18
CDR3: CASSPGVSSYNEQFF
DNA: TGTGCCAGCTCACCAGGGGTTAGCTCCTACAATGAGCAGTTCTTC

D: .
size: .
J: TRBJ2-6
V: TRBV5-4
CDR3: CASSFKRSSGANVLTF
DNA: TGTGCCAGCAGCTTTAAGAGGAGCTCTGGGGCCAACGTCCTGACTTTC

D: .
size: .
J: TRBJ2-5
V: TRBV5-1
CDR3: CASSPGGVKETQYF
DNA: TGCGCCAGCAGCCCGGGTGGGGTTAAGGAGACCCAGTACTTC

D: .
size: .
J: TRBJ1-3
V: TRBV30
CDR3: CAWSVSGGNTIYF
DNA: TGTGCCTGGAGTGTATCAGGAGGAAACACCATATATTTT

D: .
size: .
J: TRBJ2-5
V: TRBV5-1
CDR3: CASTSWQETQYF
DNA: TGCGCCAGCACATCGTGGCAAGAGACCCAGTACTTC

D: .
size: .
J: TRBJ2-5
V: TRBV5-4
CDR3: CASSSAGPAGRQETQYF
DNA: TGTGCCAGCAGCTCAGCAGGACCAGCGGGTCGGCAAGAGACCCAGTACTTC

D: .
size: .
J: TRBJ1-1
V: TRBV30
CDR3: CARSQGLTEAFF
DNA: TGTGCCCGGTCGCAGGGCCTAACTGAAGCTTTCTTT

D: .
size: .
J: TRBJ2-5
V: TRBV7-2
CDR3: CASSPRLQETQYF
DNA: TGTGCCAGCAGCCCTAGACTACAAGAGACCCAGTACTTC

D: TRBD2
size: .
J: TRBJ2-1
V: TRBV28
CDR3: CASKSGVPYNEQFF
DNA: TGTGCCAGCAAAAGCGGGGTTCCCTACAATGAGCAGTTCTTC

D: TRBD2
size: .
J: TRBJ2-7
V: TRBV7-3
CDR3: CASSPSGRAPEQYF
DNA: TGTGCCAGCAGCCCTAGCGGGAGGGCCCCCGAGCAGTACTTC

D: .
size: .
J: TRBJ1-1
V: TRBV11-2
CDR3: CASSSRQIEAFF
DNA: TGTGCCAGCAGCTCAAGACAGATTGAAGCTTTCTTT

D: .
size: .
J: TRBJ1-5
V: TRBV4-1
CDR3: CASSQVRVGQGSWPYSNQPQHF
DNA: TGCGCCAGCAGCCAAGTAAGGGTCGGGCAGGGCTCTTGGCCTTATAGCAATCAGCCCCAGCATTTT

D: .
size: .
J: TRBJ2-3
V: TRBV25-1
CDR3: CASSESRATDTQYF
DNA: TGTGCCAGCAGTGAATCGAGGGCCACAGATACGCAGTATTTT

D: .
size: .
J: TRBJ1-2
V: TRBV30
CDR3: CAWGDAWEGYTF
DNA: TGTGCCTGGGGGGACGCCTGGGAAGGCTACACCTTC

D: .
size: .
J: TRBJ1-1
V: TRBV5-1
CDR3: CASSLKRDTEAFF
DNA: TGCGCCAGCAGCTTGAAGAGGGACACTGAAGCTTTCTTT

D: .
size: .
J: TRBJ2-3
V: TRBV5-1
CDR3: CASSFLPESSGDTQYF
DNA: TGCGCCAGCAGCTTCCTTCCCGAATCAAGTGGGGATACGCAGTATTTT

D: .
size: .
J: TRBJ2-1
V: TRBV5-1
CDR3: CARPILMGYGEQFF
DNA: TGCGCCAGGCCGATCTTGATGGGCTACGGTGAGCAGTTCTTC

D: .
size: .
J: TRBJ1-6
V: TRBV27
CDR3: CASRYRVGDSPLHF
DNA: TGTGCCAGCAGATACAGGGTTGGTGATTCACCCCTCCACTTT

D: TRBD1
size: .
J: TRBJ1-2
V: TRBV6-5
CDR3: CASRGTGGAGGYTF
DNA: TGTGCCAGCAGAGGGACAGGGGGCGCAGGCGGCTACACCTTC

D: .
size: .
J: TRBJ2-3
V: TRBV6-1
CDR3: CASRRDTYTDTQYF
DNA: TGTGCCAGCAGGAGGGACACTTACACAGATACGCAGTATTTT

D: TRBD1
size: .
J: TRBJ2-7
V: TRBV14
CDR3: CASSRTGRLEEQYF
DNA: TGTGCCAGCAGCCGGACAGGGCGCTTGGAGGAGCAGTACTTC

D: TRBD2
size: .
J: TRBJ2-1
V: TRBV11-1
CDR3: CASSSSGTSYNEQFF
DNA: TGTGCCAGCAGCTCCTCCGGGACTAGTTACAATGAGCAGTTCTTC

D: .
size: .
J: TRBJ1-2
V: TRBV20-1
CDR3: CSGAWNYGYTF
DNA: TGCAGCGGCGCTTGGAACTATGGCTACACCTTC

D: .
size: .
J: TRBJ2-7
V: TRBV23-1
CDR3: CASSLGRYEQYF
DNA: TGCGCCAGCAGTCTGGGTCGTTACGAGCAGTACTTC

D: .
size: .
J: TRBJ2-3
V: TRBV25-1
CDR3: CASSELRYGGTDTQYF
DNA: TGTGCCAGCAGTGAACTTCGCTACGGGGGCACAGATACGCAGTATTTT

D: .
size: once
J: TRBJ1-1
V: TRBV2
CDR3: CASIGLGTEAFF
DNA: TGTGCCAGCATTGGCCTGGGCACTGAAGCTTTCTTT

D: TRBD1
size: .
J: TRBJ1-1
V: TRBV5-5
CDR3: CASSSAGGWDTEAFF
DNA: TGTGCCAGCAGCTCTGCAGGGGGCTGGGACACTGAAGCTTTCTTT

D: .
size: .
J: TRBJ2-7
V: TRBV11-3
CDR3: CASSSTPGSYEQYF
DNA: TGTGCCAGCAGCTCTACCCCGGGTTCCTACGAGCAGTACTTC

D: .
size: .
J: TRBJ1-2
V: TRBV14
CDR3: CASSQKFWRDYTF
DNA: TGTGCCAGCAGCCAGAAGTTCTGGAGAGACTACACCTTC

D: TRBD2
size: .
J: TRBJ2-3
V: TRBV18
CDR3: CASSPTSGSADTQYF
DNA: TGTGCCAGCTCACCGACTAGCGGGAGCGCAGATACGCAGTATTTT

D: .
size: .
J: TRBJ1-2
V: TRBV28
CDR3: CASSFPRRLSYGYTF
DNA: TGTGCCAGCAGTTTTCCCAGGAGACTTTCGTATGGCTACACCTTC

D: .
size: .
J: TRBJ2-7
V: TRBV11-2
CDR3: CASRLTNFNYEQYF
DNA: TGTGCCAGCAGGCTGACAAATTTCAACTACGAGCAGTACTTC

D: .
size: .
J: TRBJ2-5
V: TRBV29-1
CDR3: CSVDRGLETQYF
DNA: TGCAGCGTTGATAGGGGTCTCGAGACCCAGTACTTC

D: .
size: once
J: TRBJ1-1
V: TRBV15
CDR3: CATSLDPNTEAFF
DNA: TGTGCCACCAGCCTAGACCCGAACACTGAAGCTTTCTTT

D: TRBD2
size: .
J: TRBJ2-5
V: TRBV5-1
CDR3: CASSTTGTSEETQYF
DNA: TGCGCCAGCAGCACCACCGGGACTAGCGAGGAGACCCAGTACTTC

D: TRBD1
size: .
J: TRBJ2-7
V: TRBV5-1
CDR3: CASIAGTGGEEQYF
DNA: TGCGCCAGCATCGCCGGGACAGGGGGAGAAGAGCAGTACTTC

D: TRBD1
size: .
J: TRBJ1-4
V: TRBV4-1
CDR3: CASSQDRGRGGNEKLFF
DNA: TGCGCCAGCAGCCAAGACAGGGGGCGCGGGGGGAATGAAAAACTGTTTTTT

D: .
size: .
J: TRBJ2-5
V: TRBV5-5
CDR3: CASTGGPWETQYF
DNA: TGTGCCAGCACGGGGGGCCCTTGGGAGACCCAGTACTTC

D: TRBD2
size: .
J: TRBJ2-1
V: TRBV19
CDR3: CASSSLAGDEQFF
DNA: TGTGCCAGTAGTTCACTAGCGGGAGATGAGCAGTTCTTC

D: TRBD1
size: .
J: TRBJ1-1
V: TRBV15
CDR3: CATSRGQGVVDTEAFF
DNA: TGTGCCACCAGCAGGGGACAGGGGGTTGTAGACACTGAAGCTTTCTTT